This TCR beta chain was observed in a study of T cell responses to AZD1222 COVID-19 vaccine. Background on the study: Second-dose recipients at about 4 or about 12 weeks were treated as one pooled group.

Findings and limits, study-wide: Repertoires in all cases were sampled only once the peak T cell response had passed.

Sequencing was performed with immunoSEQ multiplex PCR; in TCRdb, only in-frame clones are kept and a portion is missing. The data hold under 150,000 clones, with 80% to 95% observed a single time. Note on this clone: Its antigen is unidentified.

Trimming took 0 bases from V and 3 from J, leaving 5 bases between them. This CDR3 region has 13 residues. The TCR was taken from an adult in good health. Sequences were derived from peripheral blood, sampled on day 0 of AZD1222 vaccination. This rearrangement joins TRBV12-3 or TRBV12-4 to TRBJ2-5; D perhaps matches TRBD1 (5 bases). The CDR3 loop is CASSLATEETQYF. CDR3 DNA: TGTGCCAGCAGTTTAGCGACAGAAGAGACCCAGTACTTC.